The clone carrying this T cell receptor (beta chain) was seen only a few times. Antigen specificity is unknown. Investigators excluded patients with uncontrolled infection, other autoimmune disease, pregnancy or lactation. Based on clinical symptoms, serum thyroxine and TRAb, thyroid ultrasound and orbital computed tomography, diagnoses were reached. This sample is drawn from a study of T cells in Graves' hyperthyroidism and ophthalmopathy. TCR beta CDR3 regions were amplified from RNA transcripts. TCR CDR3 underwent first-round RT-PCR with the HTBI primer set. Each CDR3 protein gets one entry after TCRdb re-called the multiplex PCR reads with MiXCR. The repertoire holds hundreds of thousands of distinct CDR3 sequences, more than 45% seen once, with 6.5% to 9% in the top ten. Overall study results and limits: Model-based prediction identified ophthalmopathy a median approximately 6.2 months prior to its onset.

The source is a woman between 18 and 29 years old with Graves' hyperthyroidism. Sequenced: peripheral blood or thyroid tissue (not recorded which).

CDR3 in DNA: TGTGCCAGCAACCTAGCGGGAAGTGCCTACGAGCAGTACTTC. Its translation is CASNLAGSAYEQYF. The chain employs TRBV2 and TRBJ2-7; 9 bases are a match to TRBD2. CDR1 and CDR2 (germline): SNHLY, FYNNEI. Trimming at V came to 7 bases and at J to 2 bases, leaving 6 bases not matched to a gene. The CDR3 sequence is 14 residues long.